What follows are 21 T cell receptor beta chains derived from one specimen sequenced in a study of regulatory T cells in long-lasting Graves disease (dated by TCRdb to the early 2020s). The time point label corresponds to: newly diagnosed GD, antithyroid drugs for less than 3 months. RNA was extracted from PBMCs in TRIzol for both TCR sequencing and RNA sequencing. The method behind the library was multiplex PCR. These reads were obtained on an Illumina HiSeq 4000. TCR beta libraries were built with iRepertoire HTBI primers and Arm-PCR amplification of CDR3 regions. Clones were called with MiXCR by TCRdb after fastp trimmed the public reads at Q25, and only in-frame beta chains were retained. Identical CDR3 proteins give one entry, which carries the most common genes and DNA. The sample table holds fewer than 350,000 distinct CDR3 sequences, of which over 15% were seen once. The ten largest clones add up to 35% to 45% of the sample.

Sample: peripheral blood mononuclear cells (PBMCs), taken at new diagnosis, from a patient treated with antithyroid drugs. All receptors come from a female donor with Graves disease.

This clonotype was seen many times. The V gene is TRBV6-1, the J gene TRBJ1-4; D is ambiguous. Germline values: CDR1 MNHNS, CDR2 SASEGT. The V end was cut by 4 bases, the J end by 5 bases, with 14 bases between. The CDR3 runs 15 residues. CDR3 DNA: TGTGCCAGCAGTGGCTCGGTCATAGCGAATGAAAAACTGTTTTTT. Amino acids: CASSGSVIANEKLFF.

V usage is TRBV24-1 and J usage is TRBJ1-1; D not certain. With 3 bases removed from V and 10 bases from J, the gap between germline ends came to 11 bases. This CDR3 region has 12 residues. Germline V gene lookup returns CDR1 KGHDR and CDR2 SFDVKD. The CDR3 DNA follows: TGTGCCACCAGTGATAACGGACGATTAGCTTTCTTT. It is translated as CATSDNGRLAFF.

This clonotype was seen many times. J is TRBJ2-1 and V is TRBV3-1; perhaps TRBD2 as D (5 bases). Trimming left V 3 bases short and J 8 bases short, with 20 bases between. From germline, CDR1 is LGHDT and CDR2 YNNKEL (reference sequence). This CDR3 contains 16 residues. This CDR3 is CASSQIPTNRIDEQFF. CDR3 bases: TGTGCCAGCAGCCAGATTCCGACTAACCGGATCGATGAGCAGTTCTTC.

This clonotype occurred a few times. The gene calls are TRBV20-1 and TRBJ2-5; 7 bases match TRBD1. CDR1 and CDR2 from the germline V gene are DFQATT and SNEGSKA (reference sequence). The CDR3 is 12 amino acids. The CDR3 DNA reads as TGCAGCGCAGGACAGGCCCAAGAGACCCAGTACTTC. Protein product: CSAGQAQETQYF.

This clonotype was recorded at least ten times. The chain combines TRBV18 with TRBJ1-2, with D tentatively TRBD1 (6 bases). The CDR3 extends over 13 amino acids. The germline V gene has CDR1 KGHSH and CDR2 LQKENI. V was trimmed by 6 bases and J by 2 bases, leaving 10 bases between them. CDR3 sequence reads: CASSPQGNYGYTF. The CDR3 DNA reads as TGTGCCAGCTCCCCGCAGGGGAACTATGGCTACACCTTC.

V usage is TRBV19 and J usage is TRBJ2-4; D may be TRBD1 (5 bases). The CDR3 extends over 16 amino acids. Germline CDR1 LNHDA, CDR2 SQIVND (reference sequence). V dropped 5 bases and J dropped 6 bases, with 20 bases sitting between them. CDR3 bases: TGTGCCAGTAGTGTTTGGGCCAGGGAATTGGGAAACATTCAGTACTTC. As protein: CASSVWARELGNIQYF. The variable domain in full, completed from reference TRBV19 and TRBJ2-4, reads DGGITQSPKYLFRKEGQNVTLSCEQNLNHDAMYWYRQDPGQGLRLIYYSQIVNDFQKGDIAEGYSVSREKKESFPLTVTSAQKNPTAFYLCASSVWARELGNIQYFGAGTRLSVL.

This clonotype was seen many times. CDR3 DNA sequence: TGTGCCAGCAGTCTCGACTCCTTGAACACCGGGGAGCTGTTTTTT. Its translation: CASSLDSLNTGELFF. This rearrangement joins TRBV27 to TRBJ2-2; no definite D call. CDR3 length: 15 amino acids. Germline values: CDR1 MNHEY, CDR2 SMNVEV (reference sequence). The V gene lost 5 bases and the J gene lost 1 base, with 11 bases spanning the gap.

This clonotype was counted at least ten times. The CDR3 here is CASSQKQRSWGTEAFF. CDR3 nucleotide sequence: TGCGCCAGCAGCCAAAAGCAAAGGTCCTGGGGAACTGAAGCTTTCTTT. The chain has TRBV4-1 and TRBJ1-1; D not resolved. The V and J ends lost 2 bases and 5 bases respectively, with 18 bases between them. CDR1 and CDR2 from the germline V gene are MGHRA and YSYEKL. The CDR3 spans 16 residues.

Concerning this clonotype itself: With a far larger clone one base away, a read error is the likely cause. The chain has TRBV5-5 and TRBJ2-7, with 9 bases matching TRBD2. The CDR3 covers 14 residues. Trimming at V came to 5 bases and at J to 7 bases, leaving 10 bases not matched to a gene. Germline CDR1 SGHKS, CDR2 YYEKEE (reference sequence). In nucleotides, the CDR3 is TGTGCCAGCAGTTTAGCGGGGGCCACGAGGGAGCAGTACTTC. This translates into CASSLAGATREQYF.

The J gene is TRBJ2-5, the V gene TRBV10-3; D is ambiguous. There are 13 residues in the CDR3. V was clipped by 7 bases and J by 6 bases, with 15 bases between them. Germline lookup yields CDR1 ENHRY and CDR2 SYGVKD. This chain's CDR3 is CAIKGRSGKTQYF. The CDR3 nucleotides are TGTGCCATCAAGGGCAGGAGTGGGAAGACCCAGTACTTC.

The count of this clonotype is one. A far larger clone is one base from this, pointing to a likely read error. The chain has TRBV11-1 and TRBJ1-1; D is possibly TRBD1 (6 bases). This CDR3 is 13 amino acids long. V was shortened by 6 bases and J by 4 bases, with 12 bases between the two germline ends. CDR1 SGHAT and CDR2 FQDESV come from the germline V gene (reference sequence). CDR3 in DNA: TGTGCCAGCAGGGAACAGGGAGGCACTGAAGCTTTCTTT. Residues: CASREQGGTEAFF.

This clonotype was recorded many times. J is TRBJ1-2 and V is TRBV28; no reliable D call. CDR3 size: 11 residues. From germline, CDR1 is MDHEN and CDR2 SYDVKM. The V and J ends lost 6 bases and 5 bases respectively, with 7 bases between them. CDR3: CASSAVYGYTF. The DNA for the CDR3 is TGTGCCAGCAGCGCCGTTTATGGCTACACCTTC.

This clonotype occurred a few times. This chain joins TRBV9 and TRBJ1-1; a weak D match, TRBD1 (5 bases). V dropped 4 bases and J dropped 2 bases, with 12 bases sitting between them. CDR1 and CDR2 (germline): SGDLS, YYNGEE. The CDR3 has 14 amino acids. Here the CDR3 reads CASSPGTLNTEAFF. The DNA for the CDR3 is TGTGCCAGCAGCCCTGGGACGCTAAACACTGAAGCTTTCTTT.

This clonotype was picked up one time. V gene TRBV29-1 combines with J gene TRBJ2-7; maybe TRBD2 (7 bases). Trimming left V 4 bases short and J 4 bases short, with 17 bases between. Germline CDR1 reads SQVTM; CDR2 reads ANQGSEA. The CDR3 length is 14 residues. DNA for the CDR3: TGCAGCGTTGGCCCTCGGGGGGCTAAGTACGAGCAGTACTTC. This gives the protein CSVGPRGAKYEQYF.

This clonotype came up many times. CDR3 bases: TGTGCCAGCAGTACGCTAGCGGGAGGGTTGGGAGAGACCCAGTACTTC. Protein product: CASSTLAGGLGETQYF. The rearrangement uses TRBV28 and TRBJ2-5; 12 bases are a match to TRBD2. Germline values: CDR1 MDHEN, CDR2 SYDVKM. J gave up 4 bases and V 5 bases, and 8 bases lay outside the gene matches. The CDR3 loop spans 16 amino acids. Together with reference TRBV28 and TRBJ2-5, the CDR3 gives the full variable domain: DVKVTQSSRYLVKRTGEKVFLECVQDMDHENMFWYRQDPGLGLRLIYFSYDVKMKEKGDIPEGYSVSREKKERFSLILESASTNQTSMYLCASSTLAGGLGETQYFGPGTRLLVL.

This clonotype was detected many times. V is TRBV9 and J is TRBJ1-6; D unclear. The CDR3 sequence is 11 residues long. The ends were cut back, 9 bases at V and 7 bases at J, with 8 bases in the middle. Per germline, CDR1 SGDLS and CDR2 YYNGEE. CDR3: CATPPNSPLHF. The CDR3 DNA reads TGTGCCACCCCTCCGAATTCACCCCTCCACTTT.

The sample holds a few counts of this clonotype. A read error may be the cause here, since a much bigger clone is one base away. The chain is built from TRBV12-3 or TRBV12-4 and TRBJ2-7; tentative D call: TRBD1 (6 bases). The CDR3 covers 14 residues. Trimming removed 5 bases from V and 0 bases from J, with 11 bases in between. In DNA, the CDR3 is TGTGCCAGCAGTGCGACAGGTTCCTCCTACGAGCAGTACTTC. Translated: CASSATGSSYEQYF.

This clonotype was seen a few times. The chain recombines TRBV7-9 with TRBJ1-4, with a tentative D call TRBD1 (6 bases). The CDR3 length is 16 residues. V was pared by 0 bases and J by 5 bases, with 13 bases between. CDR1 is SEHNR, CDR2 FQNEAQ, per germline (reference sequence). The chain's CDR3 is CASSLATGLPNEKLFF. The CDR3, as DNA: TGTGCCAGCAGCTTAGCCACAGGGTTACCGAATGAAAAACTGTTTTTT.

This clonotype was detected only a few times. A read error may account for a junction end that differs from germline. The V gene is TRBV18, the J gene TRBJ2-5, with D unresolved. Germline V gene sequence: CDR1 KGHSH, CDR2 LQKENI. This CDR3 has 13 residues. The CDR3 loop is CASSPMRLESQYF. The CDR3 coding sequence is TGTGCCAGCTCACCAATGAGGCTGGAGAGCCAGTACTTC. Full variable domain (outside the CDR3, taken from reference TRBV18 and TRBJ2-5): NAGVMQNPRHLVRRRGQEARLRCSPMKGHSHVYWYRQLPEEGLKFMVYLQKENIIDESGMPKERFSAEFPKEGPSILRIQQVVRGDSAAYFCASSPMRLESQYFGPGTRLLVL.

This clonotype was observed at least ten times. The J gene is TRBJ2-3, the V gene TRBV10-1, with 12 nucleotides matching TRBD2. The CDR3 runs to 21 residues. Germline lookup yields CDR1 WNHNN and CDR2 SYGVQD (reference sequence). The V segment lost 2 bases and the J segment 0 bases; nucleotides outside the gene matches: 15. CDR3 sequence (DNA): TGCGCCAGCAGTGAGAGGCTGGTGACTAGCGGGAGTGGGTTTAGCACAGATACGCAGTATTTT. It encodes CASSERLVTSGSGFSTDTQYF.

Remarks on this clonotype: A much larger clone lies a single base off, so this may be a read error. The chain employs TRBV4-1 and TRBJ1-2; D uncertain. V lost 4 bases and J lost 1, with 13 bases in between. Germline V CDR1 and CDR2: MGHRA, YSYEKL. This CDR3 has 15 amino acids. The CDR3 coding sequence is TGCGCCAGCAGCCTTCCGCACAAAAATAACTATGGCTACACCTTC. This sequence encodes CASSLPHKNNYGYTF.